Reported below is one T cell receptor (beta chain). Its antigen remains unknown. The data originate from a study of graft-versus-host responses after intestinal transplantation. As for the study in general: The transplants performed in recipients were multivisceral, liver-intestinal, or isolated intestinal. The whole recipient group had anti-thymocyte globulin induction followed by tacrolimus and steroids for around three years.

Overall study results and limits: Those patients showing graft-donor T cell macrochimerism displayed high graft-versus-host to host-versus-graft clonal ratios in allografts. Recipient marrow harbored GvH clones, some of which surfaced first in ileum or blood.

Some clones are missing from TCRdb's copy, which holds only in-frame ones; the method was immunoSEQ multiplex PCR. Among 12,000 or so clones, 85% to 95% were seen once, and the ten largest hold approximately 20%. CDR1 is SGHVS and CDR2 is FQNEAQ in the germline V gene. The V end lost 2 bases, the J end lost 5 bases, and 15 bases lay between the germline ends. The CDR3 covers 16 residues. V and J are TRBV7-8 and TRBJ2-2; D perhaps matches TRBD2 (5 bases). This receptor was identified in a human patient who received an intestinal transplant, so some T cells may come from the graft donor. This sample comprised PBMCs, obtained 109 days after intestinal transplant. CDR3 loop: CASSLRGGEWTGELFF. CDR3 in DNA: TGTGCCAGCAGCTTACGGGGTGGGGAATGGACCGGGGAGCTGTTTTTT.